This TCR beta chain was captured in a study of shared clonotypes between healthy human individuals. To note about this clone: No antigen is known for it.

Some clones are missing from TCRdb's copy, which holds only in-frame ones; the method was immunoSEQ multiplex PCR. The data contain around 2.1 million clones, almost 96% of them singletons. The CDR3 extends over 14 amino acids. Looked up from germline, CDR1 is SQVTM and CDR2 is ANQGSEA. V was cut by 8 bases and J by 4 bases, with 20 bases left in between. Findings and limits, study-wide: Donor clonotype sharing was expected to depend on sequencing depth.

The clonotype originates from a man aged 18 to 35 in good health. This chain joins TRBV29-1 and TRBJ2-5; D might be TRBD2 (7 bases). Sequencing input: naive CD4+ T cells sorted from blood. Subset specified: CD45RA+ positively selected. Here the CDR3 reads CSTYRGAWGETQYF. In DNA form, the CDR3 reads TGCAGCACCTACCGGGGGGCGTGGGGAGAGACCCAGTACTTC.